The subject of this entry is one T cell receptor (beta chain). Its antigen is unknown. No much larger clonotype is one base removed from it; base qualities were not supplied. This specimen belongs to a study of shared clonotypes between healthy human individuals (dated by TCRdb to 2018 to 2021). About the full investigation: Three men and two women, aged 18 to 49 years, made up the cohort. Leukapheresis yielded between about 0.8 and 9.5 billion PBMCs per donor. Blood TCR repertoires of several healthy adults were deeply sequenced to estimate repertoire size and the extent of clonotype sharing between individuals. Per donor, three plates each were used for CD4 naive and CD4 memory, two for CD8 naive, and one for CD8 memory. Different laboratories and diverse techniques were used to prepare libraries and sequence TCR repertoires, to increase sequencing depth and limit assay-specific biases. Broader findings and caveats from the paper: Based on pairwise subsampling, the degree of clonotype sharing among donors was expected to be affected by sequencing depth. Clonotypes shared by all four sorted-subset donors showed higher generation probabilities than non-shared clonotypes. Sampling was restricted to blood, and TCR repertoires in tissues likely differ from the TCR repertoires found in blood. Naive subsets generally had larger estimated clonotype richness than memory subsets did. Sharing across several donors was observed for about 5% of naive CD4, less than 4% of naive CD8, about 2.3% of memory CD4, and about 0.38% of memory CD8 clonotypes. The small number of donors limited the genetic and exposure-history diversity represented. Even with the large sequencing depth, rarefaction of the sorted-subset datasets indicated that sequencing was incomplete.

CD8 naive samples were CD45RO-negative cells positively selected for CCR7, giving a CD45RA+CCR7+ population that excluded TemRA cells. Donors were healthy HIV-negative adults with no recently reported acute infections or vaccinations. Every donor was a Caucasian adult living in Nashville, Tennessee, USA. After blood collection by leukapheresis, PBMCs were isolated using Ficoll-Histopaque density gradient centrifugation and then cryopreserved in the vapor phase of liquid nitrogen. Analytical flow cytometry was used to check the purity and quantity of each magnetically sorted T cell population. Genomic DNA was isolated from each sorted fraction and quantified by UV absorbance on a Nanodrop 2000c. Via the germline V gene, CDR1 is SGHDN and CDR2 FVKESK. The CDR3 starts with the cysteine, ends with the phenylalanine, and has 16 residues. CDR3 DNA only is kept here, 48 bases in frame from base 1. Relative to germline, V is missing 1 base and J is missing 5 bases, with 10 bases of the junction outside any gene match.

Using the deep immunoSEQ assay, multiplex PCR amplified TCR CDR3 regions from genomic DNA. For each cell subset, the extracted genomic DNA was distributed evenly across all wells of several immunoSEQ 96-well plates, and each plate served as one replicate. For sorted subsets, approximately 200 ng of genomic DNA, equivalent to around 31,000 T cell genomes, went into each replicate PCR. Purified libraries were quantified with a Qubit 3.0 fluorometer, sized on a Bioanalyzer 2100, and re-quantified with the KAPA Library Quantification kit. Every immunoSEQ 96-well plate was sequenced on a separate single-read 150-cycle Illumina NextSeq 550 flow cell. Per the source publication's procedure: The immunoSEQ output contained only junctional sequences without quality scores, so filtering could not match that applied to full-length reads. Sequences were annotated with PyIR, a Python wrapper for IgBLAST v1.9, and V/J genes and CDR3 were assigned using IMGT germline references. Reads with weak V/J assignments (E-value above 1e-6), missing CDR3, stop codons, out-of-frame junctions, or ambiguous translated residues were removed. V3J clonotypes were defined as sequences sharing an identical inferred V gene, J gene, and CDR3 amino acid sequence. Percentage overlap between repertoires was computed as shared unique clonotypes divided by the size of the smaller repertoire. Richness of each repertoire was evaluated using RTK rarefaction, the Chao1 estimator, and Recon v2.1 estimates of unobserved clonotypes. Generation probabilities were computed with OLGA for all TCRbeta clonotypes obtained by the gDNA method from a handful of donors. TCRdb mirrors the immuneACCESS table, restricted to in-frame sequences. Some clones are absent from its copies; in checked studies, under half trace to an unresolved V gene, and the reason for the others is unknown. The DNA gave D and trimming, while V, J and clone size come from that table. The table for this sample lists some 1,900,000 clones; roughly 94% of them were counted only once. The ten largest clones take up 1% to 1.5% of the sample.

The sequenced material came from naive CD8+ T cells sorted from blood. Read against the paper, the sample's cell subset or site label means: CD45RA+CCR7+. This chain is built from TRBV14 and TRBJ2-5; TRBD2 lines up with 7 middle nucleotides. The TCR originated in a man aged 18 to 29 in good health. The DNA reads TGTGCCAGCAGCCAAGGGCTGCGGGGGTACTCGGAGACCCAGTACTTC. This encodes CASSQGLRGYSETQYF.